The next 21 T cell receptor beta chains were all read from a single sample in a study of blood T cell repertoires in COVID-19. Using immunoSEQ multiplex PCR, the repertoire was profiled, and TCRdb retains in-frame clones only, with some absent. The data show around 310,000 clones, over 75% seen once. Sequenced: peripheral blood. The receptors originated from a woman between 45 and 65 years old with active or convalescent COVID-19.

The gene calls are TRBV7-3 and TRBJ2-3; a weak D match, TRBD2 (7 bases). CDR1 and CDR2 (germline): SGHTA, FQGTGA. Trimming shortened V by 5 bases and J by 1 base, and 19 bases separated the two germline ends. CDR3 length: 17 residues. The CDR3 nucleotides are TGTGCCAGCAGCCCGCGGGGGCGGCCTTCGGGCACAGATACGCAGTATTTT. It yields the protein CASSPRGRPSGTDTQYF.

The CDR3 coding sequence is TGTGCCAGCAGCGAGCGACCTTACTCTGGAAACACCATATATTTT. Its protein product is CASSERPYSGNTIYF. This chain joins TRBV28 and TRBJ1-3; D is unresolved. Trimming left V 6 bases short and J 0 bases short, with 12 bases between. The CDR3 covers 15 residues. Germline V gene sequence: CDR1 MDHEN, CDR2 SYDVKM.

The rearrangement joins TRBV27 to TRBJ2-7; 10 bases match TRBD2. The germline V gene has CDR1 MNHEY and CDR2 SMNVEV (reference sequence). Trimming at V came to 8 bases and at J to 0 bases, leaving 7 bases not matched to a gene. CDR3 size: 15 residues. The CDR3 region is CASRTGTSASYEQYF. The DNA for the CDR3 is TGTGCCAGCCGTACCGGGACTAGCGCCTCCTACGAGCAGTACTTC.

Only one count was recorded for this clone. The chain employs TRBV3-1 (or the pseudogene TRBV3-2) and TRBJ2-1; the D gene is possibly TRBD2 (5 bases). Trimming shortened V by 7 bases and J by 9 bases, and 10 bases separated the two germline ends. Germline values: CDR1 LGHDT, CDR2 YNNKEL (reference sequence). The CDR3 consists of 11 residues. For the CDR3, the DNA is TGTGCCAGCATCTACCGGGGTGAGCAGTTCTTC. Its translation is CASIYRGEQFF.

This clone occurred once. The chain is built from TRBV2 and TRBJ2-7; 14 bases match TRBD2. The germline V gene encodes CDR1 SNHLY and CDR2 FYNNEI. J gave up 9 bases and V 5 bases, and 6 bases lay outside the gene matches. This CDR3 region has 14 residues. CDR3 residues: CASSKGTSGSAQYF. The CDR3 DNA reads TGTGCCAGCAGTAAAGGGACTAGCGGGAGTGCGCAGTACTTC.

The J gene is TRBJ2-7, the V gene TRBV10-3, with 9 nucleotides matching TRBD2. V gave up 4 bases and J gave up 5 bases; unmatched junction bases: 12. CDR3 length: 16 residues. The germline gives CDR1 ENHRY, CDR2 SYGVKD. The CDR3 DNA follows: TGTGCCATCAGTGTCGGGGGGTCTAGCGGGATGGACGAGCAGTACTTC. Translating it yields CAISVGGSSGMDEQYF.

The chain combines TRBV18 with TRBJ1-5; 9 positions match TRBD1. The CDR3 covers 15 residues. Germline V gene lookup returns CDR1 KGHSH and CDR2 LQKENI. V lost 5 bases, J lost 6 bases, and 8 bases stayed unmatched. The CDR3 here is CASSTEGQGAQPQHF. DNA for the CDR3: TGTGCCAGCTCAACAGAGGGACAGGGTGCTCAGCCCCAGCATTTT.

This clone was observed a single time. The chain carries TRBV6-5 and TRBJ1-1; 8 nucleotides match TRBD1. The CDR3 is 12 residues long. The germline V gene has CDR1 MNHEY and CDR2 SVGAGI. V trimming: 5 bases; J trimming: 5 bases; junction bases outside the gene matches: 1. This CDR3 reads CASSTGGTEAFF. For the CDR3, the DNA is TGTGCCAGCAGTACAGGGGGTACTGAAGCTTTCTTT.

This clone was counted a single time. The rearrangement links TRBV29-1 to TRBJ1-3; possible D gene TRBD1, 6 bases. Trimming took 2 bases from V and 0 from J, leaving 11 bases between them. This CDR3 has 15 residues. CDR1 and CDR2 from the germline V gene are SQVTM and ANQGSEA. As DNA, the CDR3 is TGCAGCGTTGAAACGGGGACATCCTCTGGAAACACCATATATTTT. As protein: CSVETGTSSGNTIYF.

This rearrangement joins TRBV4-1 to TRBJ1-5; the match to TRBD1 covers 10 bases. The germline V gene encodes CDR1 MGHRA and CDR2 YSYEKL. The CDR3 covers 18 residues. V dropped 1 base and J dropped 2; count of bases not matched to a gene: 8. This CDR3 reads CASSQGHPGQGGNQPQHF. CDR3 in DNA: TGCGCCAGCAGCCAAGGACACCCTGGACAGGGGGGCAATCAGCCCCAGCATTTT.

The J gene is TRBJ2-6, the V gene TRBV28; 8 bases map to TRBD1. From germline, CDR1 is MDHEN and CDR2 SYDVKM. V shed 0 bases and J 2 bases; nucleotides not matched to a gene: 3. The CDR3 totals 17 residues. DNA for the CDR3: TGTGCCAGCAGTTTATGGGCAGGGGGCGCTGGGGCCAACGTCCTGACTTTC. Translation: CASSLWAGGAGANVLTF.

The chain carries TRBV7-9 and TRBJ2-7, with 7 bases aligning to TRBD1. Germline values: CDR1 SEHNR, CDR2 FQNEAQ (reference sequence). CDR3 length: 14 amino acids. The junction had 6 bases not matched to a gene; V was cut back by 5 bases and J by 2 bases. CDR3 in DNA: TGTGCCAGCAGCCCCCCGACAGGGCCCTACGAGCAGTACTTC. This codes for CASSPPTGPYEQYF.

This clone was seen once. The J gene is TRBJ2-7, the V gene TRBV2; TRBD2 aligns across 8 bases. The CDR3 contains 15 residues. The V segment lost 5 bases and the J segment 1 base; nucleotides outside the gene matches: 7. Germline CDR1 and CDR2: SNHLY and FYNNEI. For the CDR3, the DNA is TGTGCCAGCAGTAAAAGGGCGGGGGGTTCCTACGAGCAGTACTTC. Its protein is CASSKRAGGSYEQYF.

The rearrangement uses TRBV7-9 and TRBJ1-3; 7 nucleotides align to TRBD1. The V gene end was trimmed by 3 bases and the J gene end by 3 bases; junction bases not matched to a gene: 8. In germline, CDR1 is SEHNR, CDR2 FQNEAQ (reference sequence). The CDR3 totals 16 residues. Written as DNA, the CDR3 is TGTGCCAGCAGCTTCAGTACAGGGGACAGTGGAAACACCATATATTTT. It specifies CASSFSTGDSGNTIYF. The entire variable domain, with the rest obtained from reference TRBV7-9 and TRBJ1-3, is as follows: DTGVSQNPRHKITKRGQNVTFRCDPISEHNRLYWYRQTLGQGPEFLTYFQNEAQLEKSRLLSDRFSAERPKGSFSTLEIQRTEQGDSAMYLCASSFSTGDSGNTIYFGEGSWLTVV.

The genes are TRBV5-7 and TRBJ1-1, with 10 nucleotides matching TRBD1. TRBV5-7 falls under the ORF class, with uncertain function. Unmatched junction bases numbered 11, after V lost 4 bases and J lost 5 bases. The CDR3 contains 16 residues. The CDR3 loop reads CASSPRTGGDETEAFF. The CDR3 region has the DNA TGTGCCAGCAGCCCCCGGACAGGGGGTGATGAAACTGAAGCTTTCTTT.

This chain links TRBV15 with TRBJ2-1, with TRBD2 matching over 8 bases. V trimming: 2 bases; J trimming: 7 bases; junction bases outside the gene matches: 7. Germline values: CDR1 LNHNV, CDR2 YYDKDF (reference sequence). This CDR3 has 15 amino acids. Written as DNA, the CDR3 is TGTGCCACCAGCAGAAAGGGACTAGGAGGTAATGAGCAGTTCTTC. Translating gives CATSRKGLGGNEQFF.

The V and J genes are TRBV29-1 and TRBJ2-7; 7 bases map to TRBD2. CDR1 and CDR2 (germline): SQVTM, ANQGSEA. The V and J ends lost 1 base and 7 bases, in that order; junction bases with no gene match: 16. The CDR3 spans 16 residues. CDR3 region: CSVEGGPGLSSREQYF. Written as DNA, the CDR3 is TGCAGCGTTGAAGGGGGTCCGGGACTATCGTCTCGGGAGCAGTACTTC.

The chain links TRBV3-1 (or the pseudogene TRBV3-2) to TRBJ2-7, with 10 bases identical to TRBD2. The CDR3 runs to 16 residues. Germline values: CDR1 LGHDT, CDR2 YNNKEL (reference sequence). Trimming at V came to 1 base and at J to 3 bases, leaving 6 bases not matched to a gene. The CDR3 loop reads CASSQGFGLAVYEQYF. The CDR3 coding sequence is TGTGCCAGCAGCCAAGGTTTTGGACTAGCGGTCTACGAGCAGTACTTC.

This chain joins TRBV28 and TRBJ1-1; TRBD1 is a possible D gene (6 bases). Germline V gene sequence: CDR1 MDHEN, CDR2 SYDVKM. The germline V and J ends were trimmed by 6 bases and 0 bases, with 23 bases remaining between them. The CDR3 is 18 residues long. For the CDR3, the DNA is TGTGCCAGCAGCCAACGCTCAGGGGAAAGATTCCTGAACACTGAAGCTTTCTTT. Translating it yields CASSQRSGERFLNTEAFF.

This clone was observed a single time. V gene TRBV2 combines with J gene TRBJ2-7, with TRBD1 identical over 8 bases. Per the germline V gene, CDR1 is SNHLY and CDR2 is FYNNEI. CDR3 length: 14 residues. Trimming at V came to 6 bases and at J to 1 base, leaving 5 bases not matched to a gene. In nucleotides, the CDR3 is TGTGCCAGCAGCATAGACAGGGGTTCCTACGAGCAGTACTTC. Translation: CASSIDRGSYEQYF.

J is TRBJ1-1 and V is TRBV13, with 8 bases lining up with TRBD1. V gave up 5 bases and J gave up 3 bases; unmatched junction bases: 11. Germline CDR1 reads PRHDT; CDR2 reads FYEKMQ (reference sequence). The CDR3 is 16 amino acids. CDR3 sequence reads: CASSVMGQDKDTEAFF. The CDR3 nucleotides are TGTGCCAGCAGCGTTATGGGACAGGATAAGGACACTGAAGCTTTCTTT.